These T cell receptor beta chains were read from a single sample in a study of Graves' ophthalmopathy and Graves' hyperthyroidism. In TCRdb, the multiplex PCR reads were re-called with MiXCR into one record per CDR3 protein. The profile shows around 400,000 distinct CDR3 sequences, under 25% of them singletons. The sample consisted of peripheral blood. The receptors were sampled from a woman under 30 with stable Graves' hyperthyroidism. CDR3s include the opening cysteine and the closing phenylalanine or tryptophan. Each record gives: D gene, CDR3 length, clone size, J gene, V gene, CDR3 DNA, CDR3 protein. The D gene is left open where the match is weak. Rows give clone size only sometimes, using once, few, many, or a class for an expanded clone.

>TRBD2|17|-|TRBJ2-7|TRBV15
TGTGCCACCAGCAGCGGACTAGCGGGAGGGGGGAACTACGAGCAGTACTTC
CATSSGLAGGGNYEQYF
>TRBD1|14|few|TRBJ1-2|TRBV12-3/TRBV12-4
TGTGCCAGCAGCGATCGGACAGGGGTGGGTGGCTACACCTTC
CASSDRTGVGGYTF
>-|13|-|TRBJ1-1|TRBV7-8
TGTGCCAGCAGCTCATCCCAACCCACTGAAGCTTTCTTT
CASSSSQPTEAFF
>-|14|many|TRBJ2-7|TRBV27
TGTGCCAGCAGTCAGGACGGTAACTCCTACGAGCAGTACTTC
CASSQDGNSYEQYF
>TRBD1|15|many|TRBJ1-2|TRBV6-5
TGTGCCAGCAGTTCAACTCCGGGACAGGGGCATGGCTACACCTTC
CASSSTPGQGHGYTF
>TRBD1|12|many|TRBJ1-1|TRBV6-2/TRBV6-3
TGTGCCAGCAGCGGGACAGGGGGCATCGGTTTCTTT
CASSGTGGIGFF
>TRBD2|14|many|TRBJ2-5|TRBV20-1
TGCAGTGCTAGAGTCGCGGGAGCGGTCGAGACCCAGTACTTC
CSARVAGAVETQYF
>-|15|many|TRBJ2-2|TRBV28
TGTGCCAGCAGCCGGCCTAGCGAGGGGGCCGGGGAGCTGTTTTTT
CASSRPSEGAGELFF
>-|15|many|TRBJ2-5|TRBV27
TGTGCCAGCAGTTTATTCCGGGCGACCCAAGAGACCCAGTACTTC
CASSLFRATQETQYF
>-|16|many|TRBJ2-5|TRBV12-5
TGTGCTAGTGGTACCTCTGACGGGAGTCGGTGGGAGACCCAGTACTTC
CASGTSDGSRWETQYF
>TRBD1|15|few|TRBJ2-7|TRBV15
TGTGCCACCAGCAGAGAAGGGGGCCGAATCTACGAGCAGTACTTC
CATSREGGRIYEQYF
>-|16|many|TRBJ1-1|TRBV12-5
TGTGCTAGTGGTTTGACCGTAAACCAGGGCGGCACTGAAGCTTTCTTT
CASGLTVNQGGTEAFF
>-|14|few|TRBJ1-2|TRBV2
TGTGCCAGCAGTTCTATACATGGCAACTATGGCTACACCTTC
CASSSIHGNYGYTF
>-|12|many|TRBJ2-7|TRBV11-3
TGTGCCAGCAGCTTAGGCCCCGACGAGCAGTACTTC
CASSLGPDEQYF
>-|13|many|TRBJ1-1|TRBV5-1
TGCGCCAGCAGCTTGGAAGGGGCGACTGAAGCTTTCTTT
CASSLEGATEAFF
>TRBD1|15|many|TRBJ2-5|TRBV5-1
TGCGCCAGCAGCTCCCGGACAGGAATACAAGAGACCCAGTACTTC
CASSSRTGIQETQYF
>-|15|-|TRBJ2-7|TRBV6-5
TGTGCCAGCCGCTACCTGGAGGGAGGATCCTACGAGCAGTACTTC
CASRYLEGGSYEQYF
>-|16|many|TRBJ1-2|TRBV19
TGTGCCAGTAGTGAATTTACTGGGCACGGCTACTATGGCTACACCTTC
CASSEFTGHGYYGYTF
>-|16|many|TRBJ2-2|TRBV27
TGTGCCAGCAGCCCAGTACCCGCTCTTGTTACCGGGGAGCTGTTTTTT
CASSPVPALVTGELFF
>-|13|few|TRBJ1-1|TRBV6-1
TGTGCCAGCAGGGGACAACCGAACACTGAAGCTTTCTTT
CASRGQPNTEAFF
>TRBD2|14|many|TRBJ2-7|TRBV28
TGTGCCAGCAGTTTGGGAGGGACCAATAGGGAGCAGTACTTC
CASSLGGTNREQYF
>TRBD1|12|many|TRBJ2-7|TRBV24-1
TGTGCCACCAGTCAGACAGGGTACGAGCAGTACTTC
CATSQTGYEQYF
>TRBD1|15|many|TRBJ1-6|TRBV25-1
TGTGCCAGCAGTGGGGGACAGGAGTATAATTCACCCCTCCACTTT
CASSGGQEYNSPLHF
>-|18|-|TRBJ2-2|TRBV20-1
TGCAGTGCTAGAGTTGACCAATGGGGGCCAGCGAACACCGGGGAGCTGTTTTTT
CSARVDQWGPANTGELFF
>TRBD1|13|-|TRBJ2-5|TRBV28
TGTGTCAGCAGTCGGGACAGCCAAGAGACCCGGTACTTC
CVSSRDSQETRYF
>-|15|once|TRBJ1-2|TRBV12-3/TRBV12-4
TGTGCCAGCAGTCCCCCGGGGGGGCGGAACTATGGCTACACCTTC
CASSPPGGRNYGYTF
>-|13|many|TRBJ2-4|TRBV7-3
TGTGCCAGCAGCCCCGGGACCCCAGACATTCAGTACTTC
CASSPGTPDIQYF
>-|18|many|TRBJ1-1|TRBV4-1
TGCGCCAGCAGCCAAGTCGGGGTGCAGGGTCGAAGTAACACTGAAGCTTTCTTT
CASSQVGVQGRSNTEAFF
>-|14|-|TRBJ1-2|TRBV24-1
TGTGCCACCAGTGATTTCCGGGACTTCGGGGGCTACACCTTC
CATSDFRDFGGYTF
>TRBD1|14|many|TRBJ1-5|TRBV2
TGTGCCAGCAGTGTGGCAGGGGGCGATCAGCCCCAGCATTTT
CASSVAGGDQPQHF
>-|15|many|TRBJ2-5|TRBV20-1
TGCAGTGCTAGAGATAATCCAGGGGTGCGAGAGACCCAGTACTTC
CSARDNPGVRETQYF
>TRBD1|14|many|TRBJ1-6|TRBV2
TGTGCCAGCAGCGACGCAGGGGGCAATTCACCCCTCCACTTT
CASSDAGGNSPLHF
>TRBD2|17|many|TRBJ2-7|TRBV7-2
TGTGCCAGCAGCTTAGCGTCCCTAGCGGGAGGGCCCCACGAGCAGTGCTTC
CASSLASLAGGPHEQCF
>-|14|many|TRBJ1-2|TRBV5-1
TGCGCCAGCAACTCAGGGGATACTAACTATGGCTACACCTTC
CASNSGDTNYGYTF
>TRBD1|13|-|TRBJ1-1|TRBV6-4
TGTGCCAGTTCGACAGGGTCGGCCACTGAAGCTTTCTTT
CASSTGSATEAFF
>TRBD1|14|few|TRBJ1-5|TRBV12-3/TRBV12-4
TGTGCCAGCAGTCCCGGGACAGATAATCAGCCCCAGCATTTT
CASSPGTDNQPQHF
>TRBD2|16|many|TRBJ2-5|TRBV24-1
TGTGCCACCAGTGACCGAACGGGACTAGCGGCAGAGACCCAGTACTTC
CATSDRTGLAAETQYF
>-|12|many|TRBJ1-3|TRBV14
TGTGCCAGCAGCCATTCGAGAAACACCATATATTTT
CASSHSRNTIYF
>-|12|-|TRBJ2-7|TRBV6-5
TGTGCCAGCAGTTTTGGGACCCTCTCCCAGTACTTC
CASSFGTLSQYF
>-|17|many|TRBJ1-1|TRBV10-3
TGTGCCATCAGTGAGTCGGGGGCGGGACGGGGGAACACTGAAGCTTTCTTT
CAISESGAGRGNTEAFF
>-|12|many|TRBJ1-1|TRBV20-1
TGCAGTGCGCTACCGGGATACACTGAAGCTTTCTTT
CSALPGYTEAFF
>-|16|-|TRBJ1-2|TRBV18
TGTGCCAGCTCACCACCGGGATCACAGAGACGCTATGGCTACACCTTC
CASSPPGSQRRYGYTF
>TRBD1|19|many|TRBJ1-5|TRBV12-3/TRBV12-4
TGTGCCAGCAGTTTTTTTAAGGGGGCCTCGGTCAGGGGCAATCAGCCCCAGCATTTT
CASSFFKGASVRGNQPQHF
>-|13|-|TRBJ2-7|TRBV6-1
TGTGCCAGCAGTGCAGGGGTTCCTGGCGAGCAGTACTTC
CASSAGVPGEQYF
>TRBD1|15|many|TRBJ1-2|TRBV29-1
TGCAGCGTTGAAGTGTTAGGGGGCTTGGAGTATGGCTACACCTTC
CSVEVLGGLEYGYTF
>-|14|many|TRBJ2-5|TRBV11-1
TGTGCCAGCAGCTTATATACGGCGCAAGAGACCCAGTACTTC
CASSLYTAQETQYF
>TRBD1|16|many|TRBJ2-7|TRBV6-2/TRBV6-3
TGTGCCAGCAGTGCCCCCCCGGGACAGGTCCACTACGAGCAGTACTTC
CASSAPPGQVHYEQYF
>-|14|many|TRBJ1-2|TRBV5-1
TGCGCCAGCAGCTTGCTGTGGAACAACTATGGCTACACCTTC
CASSLLWNNYGYTF
>TRBD2|15|many|TRBJ2-7|TRBV6-5
TGTGCCAGCAGCAAGACTAGCGAGAGCGGTGGCGAGCAGTACTTC
CASSKTSESGGEQYF
>-|17|many|TRBJ1-5|TRBV2
TGTGCCAGCAGCCCAACTTTAGGGACTTCCAGCAATCAGCCCCAGCATTTT
CASSPTLGTSSNQPQHF
>-|14|many|TRBJ2-5|TRBV5-1
TGCGCCAGCAGCTTGGAGACCCTAAAAGAGACCCAGTACTTC
CASSLETLKETQYF
>TRBD1|15|-|TRBJ1-5|TRBV6-1
TGTGCCAGCAGTGAAGCCCCAGGGGGGAGGCAGCCCCAGCATTTT
CASSEAPGGRQPQHF
>TRBD1|14|-|TRBJ1-2|TRBV6-1
TGTGCCAGCAGTACGACACAGGGGGGCTATGGCTACACCTTC
CASSTTQGGYGYTF
>TRBD1|16|many|TRBJ2-6|TRBV5-1
TGCGCCAGCAGCTGGACAGGGGGTGGTGGGGCCAACGTCCTGACTTTC
CASSWTGGGGANVLTF
>-|15|many|TRBJ2-5|TRBV5-1
TGCGCCAGCAGCCACAACTCCCAGGCTGACGGGACCCAGTACTTC
CASSHNSQADGTQYF